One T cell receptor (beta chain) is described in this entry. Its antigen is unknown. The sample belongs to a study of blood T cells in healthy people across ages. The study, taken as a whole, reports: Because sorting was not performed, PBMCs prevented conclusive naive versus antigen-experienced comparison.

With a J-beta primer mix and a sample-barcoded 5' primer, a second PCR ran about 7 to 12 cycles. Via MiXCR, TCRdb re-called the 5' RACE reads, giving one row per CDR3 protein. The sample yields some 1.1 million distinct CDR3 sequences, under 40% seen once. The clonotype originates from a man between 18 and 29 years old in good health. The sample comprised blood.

CDR3 bases: TGCAGCGTAGTATACGCAACTAATGAAAAACTGTTTTTT. It translates to CSVVYATNEKLFF. The rearrangement joins TRBV29-1 to TRBJ1-4; D remains unclear. Germline assignment: CDR1 SQVTM and CDR2 ANQGSEA. V lost 6 bases and J lost 0, with 8 bases in between. CDR3 length equals 13 residues.